A single sample is the source of the 4 T cell receptor beta chains below, sequenced in a study of blood T cell repertoires in COVID-19. Produced via immunoSEQ multiplex PCR; TCRdb's table is partial and in-frame only. The sample has 150,000 or so clones; about 90% are singletons. The sequenced material came from peripheral blood. The receptors come from a man aged 50 to 59 with acute or convalescent COVID-19.

The chain has TRBV7-8 and TRBJ1-4; maybe TRBD1 (6 bases). V lost 5 bases and J lost 8, with 18 bases in between. Looked up from germline, CDR1 is SGHVS and CDR2 is FQNEAQ. There are 15 residues in the CDR3. The CDR3 DNA reads as TGTGCCAGCAGCAACCCGACAGGTCTTCTCGAAAAACTGTTTTTT. Its protein is CASSNPTGLLEKLFF.

The rearrangement joins TRBV28 to TRBJ2-5; D not certain. The germline V and J ends were trimmed by 4 bases and 2 bases, with 11 bases remaining between them. The CDR3 spans 14 residues. In germline, CDR1 is MDHEN, CDR2 SYDVKM. CDR3 residues: CASSSTTVQETQYF. The CDR3 DNA sequence: TGTGCCAGCAGTTCCACCACAGTTCAAGAGACCCAGTACTTC.

V and J are TRBV6-5 and TRBJ2-7; D gene unclear. V lost 6 bases and J lost 6, with 12 bases in between. This CDR3 region has 12 residues. Germline V CDR1 and CDR2: MNHEY, SVGAGI. CDR3 DNA sequence: TGTGCCAGCAGCATCTGGCATGGCGAGCAGTACGTC. It translates to CASSIWHGEQYV.

The J gene is TRBJ2-1, the V gene TRBV12-5; TRBD2 might be the D (5 bases). With 4 bases removed from V and 9 bases from J, the gap between germline ends came to 19 bases. Germline assignment: CDR1 LGHNT and CDR2 FRNRAP. The CDR3 extends over 15 amino acids. The CDR3 region has the DNA TGTGCTAGTGGTTCTGTAGACACTCCTCGGGGTGAGCAGTTCTTC. Its protein product is CASGSVDTPRGEQFF.